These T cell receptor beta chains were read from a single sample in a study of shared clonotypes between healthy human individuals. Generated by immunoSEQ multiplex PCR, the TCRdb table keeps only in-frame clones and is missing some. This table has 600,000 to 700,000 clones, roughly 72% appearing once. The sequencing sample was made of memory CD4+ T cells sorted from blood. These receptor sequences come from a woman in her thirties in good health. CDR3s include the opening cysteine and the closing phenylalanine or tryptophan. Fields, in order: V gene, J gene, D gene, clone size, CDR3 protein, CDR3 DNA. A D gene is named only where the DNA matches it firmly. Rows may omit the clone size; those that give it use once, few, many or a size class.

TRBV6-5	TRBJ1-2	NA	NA	CATSDRTRGYTF	TGTGCCACCTCAGACAGGACGCGGGGCTACACCTTC
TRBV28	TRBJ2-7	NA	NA	CASSLSRFPYEQYF	TGTGCCAGCAGTTTATCACGTTTTCCCTACGAGCAGTACTTC
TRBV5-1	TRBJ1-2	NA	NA	CASSGKSNYGYTF	TGCGCCAGCAGCGGCAAATCTAACTATGGCTACACCTTC
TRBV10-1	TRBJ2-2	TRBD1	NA	CASSDNRGYTGELFF	TGCGCCAGCAGTGATAACAGGGGATACACCGGGGAGCTGTTTTTT
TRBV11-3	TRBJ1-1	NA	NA	CASSSNGAEAFF	TGTGCCAGCAGCTCTAACGGGGCTGAAGCTTTCTTT
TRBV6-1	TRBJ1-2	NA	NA	CASRMTGFNYGYTF	TGTGCCAGCAGGATGACAGGTTTCAACTATGGCTACACCTTC
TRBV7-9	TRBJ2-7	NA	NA	CASSPDGLPEQYF	TGTGCCAGCAGCCCCGACGGGCTGCCCGAGCAGTACTTC
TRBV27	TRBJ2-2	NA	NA	CASSWGPTGELFF	TGTGCCAGCAGTTGGGGGCCGACCGGGGAGCTGTTTTTT
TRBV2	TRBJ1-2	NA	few	CASSEPASSAIPRLNYGYTF	TGTGCCAGCAGTGAACCCGCAAGCAGCGCTATCCCGCGCTTAAACTATGGCTACACCTTC
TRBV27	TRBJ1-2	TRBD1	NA	CASSLDRAYGYTF	TGTGCCAGCAGCTTGGACAGGGCATATGGCTACACCTTC
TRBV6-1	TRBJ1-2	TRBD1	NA	CAANPGQGAGGYTF	TGTGCCGCCAACCCGGGACAGGGGGCTGGGGGCTACACCTTC
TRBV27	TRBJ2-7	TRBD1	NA	CASSLDRAYEQYF	TGTGCCAGCAGCTTAGACAGGGCCTACGAGCAGTACTTC
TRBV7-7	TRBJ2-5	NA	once	CASSSGLEGTQYF	TGTGCCAGCAGCTCTGGACTCGAGGGGACCCAGTACTTC
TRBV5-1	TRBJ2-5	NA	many	CASSLEGELQETQYF	TGCGCCAGCAGCTTGGAAGGGGAGCTCCAAGAGACCCAGTACTTC
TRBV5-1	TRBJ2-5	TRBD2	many	CASSLEAGQETQYF	TGCGCCAGCAGCTTGGAAGCGGGGCAAGAGACCCAGTACTTC
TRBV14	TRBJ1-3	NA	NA	CASSQVFGGTISGNTIYF	TGTGCCAGCAGCCAAGTGTTCGGCGGGACAATCTCTGGAAACACCATATATTTT
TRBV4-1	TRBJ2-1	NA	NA	CASSPQGGGYNEQFF	TGCGCCAGCAGCCCTCAGGGGGGGGGCTACAATGAGCAGTTCTTC
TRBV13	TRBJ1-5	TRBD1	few	CASSLGRGHQPQHF	TGTGCCAGCAGCTTAGGGAGGGGGCATCAGCCCCAGCATTTT
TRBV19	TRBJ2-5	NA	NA	CASSISWTQETQYF	TGTGCCAGTAGTATTAGTTGGACTCAAGAGACCCAGTACTTC
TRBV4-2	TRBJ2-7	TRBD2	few	CASSQGVAGVEQYF	TGTGCCAGCAGCCAAGGGGTAGCGGGAGTCGAGCAGTACTTC
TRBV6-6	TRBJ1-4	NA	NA	CASRGQKGEKLFF	TGTGCCAGCAGAGGACAGAAAGGGGAAAAACTGTTTTTT
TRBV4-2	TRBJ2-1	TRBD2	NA	CASSQTPLAGEQFF	TGTGCCAGCAGCCAAACCCCGCTAGCGGGTGAGCAGTTCTTC
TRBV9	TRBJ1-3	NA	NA	CASSGQGSGGGNTIYF	TGTGCCAGCAGCGGTCAGGGGAGTGGAGGTGGAAACACCATATATTTT
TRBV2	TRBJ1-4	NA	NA	CASCGIWTNEKLFF	TGTGCCTCCTGTGGGATTTGGACTAATGAAAAACTGTTTTTT
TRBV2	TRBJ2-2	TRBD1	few	CASKQGSTGELFF	TGTGCCAGCAAACAGGGGAGCACCGGGGAGCTGTTTTTT
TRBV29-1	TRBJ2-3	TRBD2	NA	CSRVAGGSSTDTQYF	TGCAGCAGGGTAGCGGGAGGGTCTAGCACAGATACGCAGTATTTT
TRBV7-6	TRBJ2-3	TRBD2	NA	CASSLVASGNTDTQYF	TGTGCCAGCAGCTTAGTGGCTAGCGGGAACACAGATACGCAGTATTTT
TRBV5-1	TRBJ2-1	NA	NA	CASREGVNEQFF	TGCGCCAGCAGGGAGGGGGTCAATGAGCAGTTCTTC
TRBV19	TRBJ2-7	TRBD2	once	CASSISASGSYEQYF	TGTGCCAGTAGTATCTCGGCTAGCGGGAGCTACGAGCAGTACTTC
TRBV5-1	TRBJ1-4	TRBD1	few	CASSLGDRDGEKLFF	TGCGCCAGCAGCTTGGGAGACAGGGACGGTGAAAAACTGTTTTTT
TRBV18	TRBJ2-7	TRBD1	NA	CASGQDSYEQYF	TGTGCCAGCGGACAGGACTCCTACGAGCAGTACTTC
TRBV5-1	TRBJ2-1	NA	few	CASSLASGGYNEQFF	TGCGCCAGCAGCTTGGCGAGTGGGGGGTACAATGAGCAGTTCTTC
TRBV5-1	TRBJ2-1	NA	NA	CASSPEAGDNEQFF	TGCGCCAGCAGCCCCGAGGCAGGGGACAATGAGCAGTTCTTC
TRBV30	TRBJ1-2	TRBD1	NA	CAWRITGEADGYTF	TGTGCCTGGAGAATTACAGGGGAGGCGGATGGCTACACCTTC
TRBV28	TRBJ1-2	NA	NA	CASSLDSYGYTF	TGTGCCAGCAGTTTAGACAGCTATGGCTACACCTTC
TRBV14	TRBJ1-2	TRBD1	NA	CASSQDHSTGVGYTF	TGTGCCAGCAGCCAAGATCATTCGACAGGGGTTGGCTACACCTTC
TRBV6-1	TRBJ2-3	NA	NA	CALGGVGGADTQYF	TGTGCCCTGGGCGGGGTGGGGGGCGCAGATACGCAGTATTTT
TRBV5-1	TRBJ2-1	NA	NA	CASSFSVGSYNEQFF	TGCGCCAGCAGCTTTAGCGTGGGTTCCTACAATGAGCAGTTCTTC
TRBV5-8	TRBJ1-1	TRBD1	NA	CASSLGQGPEAFF	TGTGCCAGCAGCTTGGGACAGGGACCTGAAGCTTTCTTT
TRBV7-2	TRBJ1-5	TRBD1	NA	CASSLLQGAGQPQHF	TGTGCCAGCAGCTTATTACAGGGGGCCGGTCAGCCCCAGCATTTT
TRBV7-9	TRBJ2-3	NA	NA	CASGTDTQYF	TGTGCCAGCGGCACAGATACGCAGTATTTT
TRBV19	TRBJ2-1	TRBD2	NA	CASSMSLAVNNEQFF	TGTGCCAGTAGTATGAGTCTAGCGGTTAACAATGAGCAGTTCTTC
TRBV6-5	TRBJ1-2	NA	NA	CASSGPGSSFGGYTF	TGTGCCAGCAGCGGTCCGGGCAGCTCCTTTGGGGGCTACACCTTC
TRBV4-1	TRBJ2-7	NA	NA	CASSQELSLSGVGEQYF	TGCGCCAGCAGCCAAGAACTCTCTCTCTCCGGGGTAGGCGAGCAGTACTTC
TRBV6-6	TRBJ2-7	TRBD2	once	CASSRPGLEGEQYF	TGTGCCAGCAGCCGCCCGGGACTAGAAGGCGAGCAGTACTTC
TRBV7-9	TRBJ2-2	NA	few	CASSGWDSSMRELFF	TGTGCCAGCAGCGGCTGGGACTCCTCGATGCGGGAGCTGTTTTTT
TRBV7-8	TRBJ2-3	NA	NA	CASSSRGSSGRSTDTQYF	TGTGCCAGCAGCTCAAGGGGTAGCTCGGGACGGAGCACAGATACGCAGTATTTT
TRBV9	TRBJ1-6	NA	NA	CASSKGDNNSPLHF	TGTGCCAGCAGTAAAGGGGATAATAATTCACCCCTCCACTTT
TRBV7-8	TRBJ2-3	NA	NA	CASSLVRVRRTDTQYF	TGTGCCAGCAGCTTAGTGCGCGTCCGACGCACAGATACGCAGTATTTT
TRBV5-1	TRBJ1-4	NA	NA	CASSYSSRADEKLFF	TGCGCCAGCAGCTATTCCAGTCGGGCCGACGAAAAACTGTTTTTT
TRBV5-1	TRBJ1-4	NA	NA	CASSLDSVNEKLFF	TGCGCCAGCAGCTTGGACAGCGTTAATGAAAAACTGTTTTTT
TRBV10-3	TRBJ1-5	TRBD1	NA	CAISGTGGMNNQPQHF	TGTGCCATCAGCGGGACAGGGGGCATGAACAATCAGCCCCAGCATTTT
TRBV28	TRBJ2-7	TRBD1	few	CASSSLTGGRDEQYF	TGTGCCAGCAGCTCACTCACAGGGGGACGGGACGAGCAGTACTTC
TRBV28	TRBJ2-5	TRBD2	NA	CASSLLAGVGYSRTQYF	TGTGCCAGCAGTTTACTAGCGGGCGTCGGATACAGTCGGACCCAGTACTTC
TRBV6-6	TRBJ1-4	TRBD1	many	CASSRRQGGWGEKLFF	TGTGCCAGCAGCCGACGACAGGGAGGGTGGGGTGAAAAACTGTTTTTT
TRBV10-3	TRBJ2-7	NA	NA	CAISEGGNFPYEQYF	TGTGCCATCAGTGAGGGCGGAAATTTCCCTTACGAGCAGTACTTC
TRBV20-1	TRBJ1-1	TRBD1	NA	CRTGLNYEAFF	TGCAGGACAGGGTTAAATTACGAAGCTTTCTTT
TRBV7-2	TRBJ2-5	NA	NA	CASSTRVQETQYF	TGTGCCAGCAGCACCAGGGTACAAGAGACCCAGTACTTC
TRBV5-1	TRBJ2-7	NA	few	CASSPVRDGSYEQYF	TGCGCCAGCAGCCCTGTTCGGGACGGATCCTACGAGCAGTACTTC